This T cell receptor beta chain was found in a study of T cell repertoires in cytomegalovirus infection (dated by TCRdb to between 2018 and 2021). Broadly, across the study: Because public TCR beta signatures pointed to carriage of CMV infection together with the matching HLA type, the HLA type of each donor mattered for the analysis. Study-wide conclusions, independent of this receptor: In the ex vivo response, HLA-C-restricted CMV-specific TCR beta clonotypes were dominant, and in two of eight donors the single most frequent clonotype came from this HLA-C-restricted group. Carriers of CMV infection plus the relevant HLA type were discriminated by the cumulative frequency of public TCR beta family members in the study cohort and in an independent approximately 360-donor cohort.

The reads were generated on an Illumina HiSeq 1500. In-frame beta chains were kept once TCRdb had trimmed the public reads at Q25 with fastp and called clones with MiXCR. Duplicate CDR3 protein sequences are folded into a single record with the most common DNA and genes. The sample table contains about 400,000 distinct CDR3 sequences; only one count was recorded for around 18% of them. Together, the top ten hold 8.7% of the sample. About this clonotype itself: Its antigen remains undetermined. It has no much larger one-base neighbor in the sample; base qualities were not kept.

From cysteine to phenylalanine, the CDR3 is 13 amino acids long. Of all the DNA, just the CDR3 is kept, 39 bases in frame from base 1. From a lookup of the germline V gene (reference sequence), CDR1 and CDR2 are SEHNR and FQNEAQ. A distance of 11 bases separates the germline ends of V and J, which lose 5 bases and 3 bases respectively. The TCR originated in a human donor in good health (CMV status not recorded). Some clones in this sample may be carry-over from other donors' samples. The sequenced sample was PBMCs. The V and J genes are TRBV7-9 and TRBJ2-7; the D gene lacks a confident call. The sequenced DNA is TGTGCCAGCAGCCCCGGGTCCGACTACGAGCAGTACTTC. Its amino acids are CASSPGSDYEQYF.